This T cell receptor (beta chain) was captured by sequencing in a study of blood T cell repertoires in COVID-19. The CDR3 extends over 22 amino acids. V shed 0 bases, J shed 2 bases, and the junction held 17 bases outside the gene matches. Germline CDR1 LGHNA, CDR2 YSLEER. In the study's own analysis: The assay estimated nucleated cells by amplifying reference gene primers. Clones were read by immunoSEQ multiplex PCR, and TCRdb kept only the in-frame ones, dropping some. V and J calls and clone size follow that table, whereas D and trimming were derived from the DNA. In the table there are around 37,000 clones, 87% of which are singletons.

The J gene is TRBJ2-3, the V gene TRBV4-3, with 13 bases that match TRBD2. Sequencing input: peripheral blood. This TCR came from a man aged 45-60 years with active or convalescent COVID-19. CDR3 sequence (DNA): TGCGCCAGCAGCCAAGATTGGCCGGGACTAGCGGGAATACGACCCATCACAGATACGCAGTATTTT. Protein product: CASSQDWPGLAGIRPITDTQYF.